The 32 T cell receptor beta chains in this list originate from one sample, sequenced in a study of molecular identifiers for immune sequencing clone quantification (dated by TCRdb to 2016 to 2019). Preparation of the library involved PCR. Sequencing used a NextSeq 500. TCRdb took the public reads, trimmed them with fastp at Q25, ran MiXCR for clone calling and kept in-frame beta chains. Rows with one shared CDR3 protein collapse into an entry with the most common genes and DNA. This sample holds under 600,000 distinct CDR3 sequences; 25% were observed only once. Just over 0.75% of the sample goes to the ten largest clones. The source material was naive CD8+ T cells from blood, with Jurkat cell RNA spiked in. The cell subset or site label, as the study defines it: FACS-sorted CD8+CD4-CCR7+CD45RA+ naive T cells. Receptors were obtained from a human donor in good health. Some libraries in this study had Jurkat cell RNA spiked in.

The chain's CDR3 is CANRDPPELEQYF. The CDR3 DNA is TGTGCCAACCGGGACCCCCCTGAATTGGAGCAGTACTTC. This chain joins TRBV10-3 and TRBJ2-7, with D possibly being TRBD1 or TRBD2 (5 bases each). V lost 10 bases and J lost 7, with 20 bases in between. The germline gives CDR1 ENHRY, CDR2 SYGVKD. The CDR3 extends over 13 amino acids.

This clonotype was detected only a few times. The DNA of the CDR3 is TGTGCCAGCAGACCCCGGACTAGCGGGGGGCCGGGAGATACGCAGTATTTT. Protein product: CASRPRTSGGPGDTQYF. The rearrangement joins TRBV6-2 or TRBV6-3 to TRBJ2-3; 14 bases line up with TRBD2. The V segment lost 6 bases and the J segment 5 bases; nucleotides outside the gene matches: 10. The CDR3 covers 17 residues. Per germline, CDR1 MNHEY and CDR2 SVGEGT.

The sample holds a few counts of this clonotype. The rearrangement links TRBV18 to TRBJ2-5; TRBD2 might be the D (7 bases). The CDR3 has 16 amino acids. Trimming left V 1 base short and J 2 bases short, with 14 bases between. Per the germline V gene, CDR1 is KGHSH and CDR2 is LQKENI. The chain's CDR3 is CASSPLTGGLQETQYF. Here the CDR3 DNA reads TGTGCCAGCTCACCACTTACGGGGGGCCTACAAGAGACCCAGTACTTC.

Details on this clonotype: As the CDR3 is not closed by the conserved phenylalanine or tryptophan, this likely results from a read error. This sequence joins TRBV9 and TRBJ1-1, with D possibly being TRBD1 (6 bases). V was trimmed by 4 bases and J by 6 bases, leaving 13 bases between them. Germline V gene data show CDR1 as SGDLS and CDR2 as YYNGEE. The CDR3 runs 13 residues. The CDR3 protein is CASSQGGYSEAFL. The CDR3 coding sequence is TGTGCCAGCAGCCAAGGGGGGTACTCTGAAGCTTTCCTT.

This clonotype showed up just once. This clone may be a read error of a much larger clone one base away. V gene TRBV4-3 combines with J gene TRBJ1-5; D might be TRBD1 (6 bases). Germline CDR1 and CDR2: LGHNA and YSLEER. The CDR3 is made up of 15 amino acids. V was shortened by 0 bases and J by 8 bases, with 14 bases between the two germline ends. CDR3 sequence (DNA): TGCGCCAGCAGCCAAGACCGGGACACATGTGAGCCCCAGCATTTT. This sequence encodes CASSQDRDTCEPQHF.

This clonotype was seen only a few times. The V gene is TRBV24-1, the J gene TRBJ2-7; D gene ambiguous. Germline V CDR1 and CDR2: KGHDR, SFDVKD. The CDR3 is made up of 13 amino acids. Trimming took off 0 bases at V and 3 bases at J, with 5 bases between the two ends. This CDR3 is CATSDLGDYEQYF. CDR3 bases: TGTGCCACCAGTGATTTGGGGGACTACGAGCAGTACTTC.

This clonotype came up once. The CDR3 DNA follows: TGCGCCAGCAGCCAAGAAAGCGGGGTAACTTATACGCAGTATTTT. Amino acid sequence: CASSQESGVTYTQYF. The chain combines TRBV4-1 with TRBJ2-3, with 7 bases aligning to TRBD2. In germline, CDR1 is MGHRA, CDR2 YSYEKL. Losses at the gene ends were 0 bases for V and 7 bases for J; bases not matched to a gene: 7. CDR3 length equals 15 residues.

This clonotype was picked up many times. The chain is built from TRBV7-9 and TRBJ1-1; 12 bases match TRBD1. The J segment lost 9 bases and the V segment lost 2 bases, leaving 7 bases of the junction unmatched. The germline V gene has CDR1 SEHNR and CDR2 FQNEAQ (reference sequence). The CDR3 has 15 residues. CDR3 sequence: CASSLTGTGGVKAFF. CDR3 in DNA: TGTGCCAGCAGCTTAACCGGGACAGGGGGCGTGAAAGCTTTCTTT.

Of note for this clonotype: This may be a read error, as it is one base from a much larger clone. The rearrangement uses TRBV9 and TRBJ1-6; a possible D gene is TRBD1 (5 bases). CDR3 length equals 14 residues. From germline, CDR1 is SGDLS and CDR2 YYNGEE. The CDR3 loop is CVSSVGDMDSPLHF. The CDR3 DNA reads TGTGTCAGCAGCGTGGGGGATATGGATTCACCCCTCCACTTT.

The rearrangement uses TRBV20-1 and TRBJ1-5, with a weak D call TRBD1 (5 bases). CDR3 length equals 12 residues. CDR1 is DFQATT, CDR2 SNEGSKA, per germline (reference sequence). Trimming removed 2 bases from V and 5 bases from J, with 7 bases in between. CDR3: CSARQGDQPQHF. The CDR3 coding sequence is TGCAGTGCTAGACAGGGAGATCAGCCCCAGCATTTT.

This clonotype has a count of ten or more. The chain is built from TRBV3-1 and TRBJ2-3; TRBD2 matches at 11 bases. The CDR3 covers 14 residues. Germline loops: CDR1 LGHDT, CDR2 YNNKEL (reference sequence). V was pared by 7 bases and J by 4 bases, with 4 bases of the junction left unmatched. CDR3 in amino acids: CASMTSGAPDTQYF. In DNA, the CDR3 is TGTGCCAGCATGACTAGCGGGGCTCCAGATACGCAGTATTTT.

This clonotype was detected only a few times. The chain recombines TRBV27 with TRBJ1-5; 10 bases are a match to TRBD1. The germline gives CDR1 MNHEY, CDR2 SMNVEV (reference sequence). The junction had 4 bases not matched to a gene; V was cut back by 8 bases and J by 3 bases. CDR3 length: 14 residues. CDR3 nucleotide sequence: TGTGCCAGCGGGGACAGGGGAATCAATCAGCCCCAGCATTTT. This gives the protein CASGDRGINQPQHF.

This chain connects TRBV25-1 to TRBJ2-2; D gene ambiguous. V dropped 4 bases and J dropped 6 bases, with 9 bases sitting between them. The CDR3 loop spans 13 amino acids. In germline, CDR1 is MGHDK, CDR2 SYGVNS. CDR3 sequence reads: CASSASLAGELFF. CDR3 coding DNA: TGTGCCAGCAGTGCCAGCTTGGCCGGGGAGCTGTTTTTT.

In the case of this clonotype: A read error is possible here, since a much larger clone lies one base away. The chain links TRBV5-1 to TRBJ2-7; D unresolved. This CDR3 has 13 amino acids. CDR1 SGHRS and CDR2 YFSETQ come from the germline V gene. V lost 4 bases, J lost 6 bases, and 14 bases lay in between. DNA for the CDR3: TGCGCCAGCAGCCACCCCGGTATCGGCGAGCAGTACTTC. Its translation is CASSHPGIGEQYF.

At least ten counts were recorded for this clonotype. The chain employs TRBV7-6 and TRBJ2-3; 7 bases are a match to TRBD2. Trimming cost V 5 bases and J 6 bases; bases outside gene matches: 11. Germline V CDR1 and CDR2: SGHVS, FNYEAQ. CDR3 size: 15 residues. Here the CDR3 DNA reads TGTGCCAGCAGCCCGGGAGGAGGGATTTCGGATACGCAGTATTTT. This translates into CASSPGGGISDTQYF.

The sample holds many counts of this clonotype. This chain links TRBV5-1 with TRBJ1-4; the D is unclear. The CDR3 spans 15 residues. From germline, CDR1 is SGHRS and CDR2 YFSETQ. V lost 0 bases and J lost 8, with 14 bases in between. Written as DNA, the CDR3 is TGCGCCAGCAGCTTGGGCGACCCCGGTTTAGAAAAACTGTTTTTT. Amino acids: CASSLGDPGLEKLFF. Based on the CDR3 plus reference TRBV5-1 and TRBJ1-4, the full variable domain is KAGVTQTPRYLIKTRGQQVTLSCSPISGHRSVSWYQQTPGQGLQFLFEYFSETQRNKGNFPGRFSGRQFSNSRSEMNVSTLELGDSALYLCASSLGDPGLEKLFFGSGTQLSVL.

The chain joins TRBV11-2 to TRBJ2-3; unclear D gene. Germline-derived CDR1 and CDR2 are SGHAT and FQNNGV. V was trimmed by 2 bases and J by 1 base, leaving 16 bases between them. The CDR3 loop spans 17 amino acids. The CDR3 loop is CASSLPRPKPGTDTQYF. CDR3 DNA: TGTGCCAGCAGCTTACCCCGCCCGAAACCAGGCACAGATACGCAGTATTTT.

The J gene is TRBJ1-1, the V gene TRBV29-1, with a possible D match to TRBD1 (5 bases). The germline gives CDR1 SQVTM, CDR2 ANQGSEA. The CDR3 has 12 amino acids. V gave up 7 bases and J gave up 3 bases, with 12 bases separating them. In nucleotides, the CDR3 is TGCAGCGCCTTGGGGGTGTACACTGAAGCTTTCTTT. Its protein is CSALGVYTEAFF.

As to this clonotype: A single base separates this from a much larger clone, so it may be a read error. The chain links TRBV27 to TRBJ1-1, with 8 nucleotides matching TRBD1. The CDR3 spans 14 residues. The V gene's germline CDR1 is MNHEY and CDR2 SMNVEV (reference sequence). CDR3 in amino acids: CASSRTGSSTETFF. The CDR3 region has the DNA TGTGCCAGCAGTCGGACAGGGTCCAGCACTGAAACTTTCTTT.

The chain has TRBV11-2 and TRBJ2-5; D is perhaps TRBD2 (6 bases). Germline-derived CDR1 and CDR2 are SGHAT and FQNNGV. The V end was cut by 0 bases, the J end by 9 bases, with 11 bases between. CDR3 length: 13 residues. CDR3 loop: CASSLEDWEAQYF. CDR3 nucleotide sequence: TGTGCCAGCAGCTTAGAAGACTGGGAGGCCCAGTACTTC.

There are a few counts of this clonotype. V and J are TRBV4-2 and TRBJ2-2; D ambiguous. The CDR3 loop spans 15 amino acids. Trimming pared 1 base from V and 6 bases from J, leaving 12 bases between. The germline V gene encodes CDR1 LGHNA and CDR2 YNFKEQ. CDR3 coding DNA: TGTGCCAGCAGCCAAGTTGAATCTGCCCCCGGGGAGCTGTTTTTT. It specifies CASSQVESAPGELFF.

The table lists this clonotype with many counts. The chain joins TRBV20-1 to TRBJ2-7; 8 bases map to TRBD2. Germline CDR1 and CDR2: DFQATT and SNEGSKA (reference sequence). This CDR3 contains 13 residues. Trimming took 1 base from V and 5 from J; bases not matched to a gene: 4. The CDR3 region is CSARGLASNEQYF. The CDR3 nucleotides are TGCAGTGCTAGAGGACTAGCGTCTAACGAGCAGTACTTC.

This clonotype was observed many times. The chain has TRBV28 and TRBJ2-3; 8 bases match TRBD2. The germline V gene has CDR1 MDHEN and CDR2 SYDVKM. The CDR3 sequence is 15 residues long. Trimming removed 5 bases from V and 3 bases from J; junction bases left unmatched: 7. CDR3 protein: CASSLLERGTDTQYF. The CDR3 region has the DNA TGTGCCAGCAGTCTCCTAGAGCGGGGGACAGATACGCAGTATTTT.

A few counts support this clonotype. The J gene is TRBJ1-1, the V gene TRBV9; D gene uncertain. Trimming removed 3 bases at V and 7 bases at J, with 13 bases between. Germline assignment: CDR1 SGDLS and CDR2 YYNGEE. This CDR3 has 13 amino acids. The CDR3 spells CASSDLGRDEAFF. The DNA for the CDR3 is TGTGCCAGCAGCGATTTGGGAAGAGATGAAGCTTTCTTT.

A note on this clonotype: This may be a read error: a much more frequent sequence differs by one nucleotide. The rearrangement joins TRBV19 to TRBJ1-1; D not certain. This CDR3 has 13 amino acids. With 3 bases removed from V and 1 base from J, the gap between germline ends came to 6 bases. The germline CDR1 and CDR2 sequences are LNHDA and SQIVND (reference sequence). For the CDR3, the DNA is TGTGCCAGTAGTATCATCTCGAACACTGAAGCTTTCTTT. It encodes CASSIISNTEAFF.

Worth noting for this clonotype: With a much larger clone just one base away, this may be a read error. The rearrangement joins TRBV25-1 to TRBJ2-3; 13 bases line up with TRBD2. CDR3 size: 16 residues. CDR1 and CDR2 from the germline V gene are MGHDK and SYGVNS. V lost 7 bases, J lost 4 bases, and 8 bases stayed unmatched. CDR3 amino acids: CASNPGLAGRPDTQYF. The CDR3 bases are TGTGCCAGCAATCCGGGACTAGCGGGGCGACCAGATACGCAGTATTTT. The variable domain in full, completed from reference TRBV25-1 and TRBJ2-3, reads EADIYQTPRYLVIGTGKKITLECSQTMGHDKMYWYQQDPGMELHLIHYSYGVNSTEKGDLSSESTVSRIRTEHFPLTLESARPSHTSQYLCASNPGLAGRPDTQYFGPGTRLTVL.

The genes are TRBV4-3 and TRBJ2-4; D is ambiguous. Deletions cut 0 bases from V and 9 bases from J, with 12 bases between. Germline V gives CDR1 LGHNA, CDR2 YSLEER. The CDR3 loop spans 14 amino acids. The CDR3 nucleotides read TGCGCCAGCAGCCAAGACGCGTTGTTTGGCATTCAGTACTTC. It is translated as CASSQDALFGIQYF.

The genes are TRBV9 and TRBJ2-2, with D possibly being TRBD2 (6 bases). V lost 2 bases and J lost 2, with 16 bases in between. Germline V gene lookup returns CDR1 SGDLS and CDR2 YYNGEE. The CDR3 has 17 residues. In nucleotides, the CDR3 is TGTGCCAGCAGCGTTGATCCCGGGACTCGAAACACCGGGGAGCTGTTTTTT. It translates to CASSVDPGTRNTGELFF. Using reference TRBV9 and TRBJ2-2 for the parts outside the CDR3, the full variable domain is DSGVTQTPKHLITATGQRVTLRCSPRSGDLSVYWYQQSLDQGLQFLIQYYNGEERAKGNILERFSAQQFPDLHSELNLSSLELGDSALYFCASSVDPGTRNTGELFFGEGSRLTVL.

This clonotype showed up just once. Being one base from a much bigger clone, this may be a read error. The gene calls are TRBV29-1 and TRBJ2-7; D possibly corresponds to TRBD2 (6 bases). Germline V gives CDR1 SQVTM, CDR2 ANQGSEA. The CDR3 covers 13 residues. The CDR3: CSAMTDPDYAQYF. The CDR3 DNA reads as TGCAGCGCCATGACAGACCCGGACTACGCGCAGTACTTC.

This chain joins TRBV27 and TRBJ2-5; 9 bases are a match to TRBD2. Losses at the gene ends were 2 bases for V and 4 bases for J; bases not matched to a gene: 8. CDR1 is MNHEY, CDR2 SMNVEV, per germline (reference sequence). The length of the CDR3 is 16 residues. Here the CDR3 reads CASSLAGGPIRETQYF. The CDR3 bases are TGTGCCAGCAGTTTAGCGGGAGGGCCGATTCGAGAGACCCAGTACTTC.

Worth noting for this clonotype: A much larger clonotype is one base distant, so this may be a read error. CDR3 sequence: CVSSLHPRAYEQYF. As DNA, the CDR3 is TGTGTCAGCAGCCTTCATCCTCGGGCCTACGAGCAGTACTTC. The rearrangement uses TRBV28 and TRBJ2-7; no clear D. The germline CDR1 and CDR2 sequences are MDHEN and SYDVKM. CDR3 length: 14 amino acids.

The sample holds a few counts of this clonotype. The chain is built from TRBV2 and TRBJ1-4, with D unresolved. The CDR3 contains 18 residues. Germline V lookup: CDR1 SNHLY, CDR2 FYNNEI. V was cut by 1 base and J by 7 bases, with 22 bases left in between. The CDR3 region is CASSEVPFQLGHGEKLFF. The CDR3 region has the DNA TGTGCCAGCAGTGAAGTCCCATTTCAGCTCGGGCATGGTGAAAAACTGTTTTTT. Full variable domain (rest looked up from reference TRBV2 and TRBJ1-4): EPEVTQTPSHQVTQMGQEVILRCVPISNHLYFYWYRQILGQKVEFLVSFYNNEISEKSEIFDDQFSVERPDGSNFTLKIRSTKLEDSAMYFCASSEVPFQLGHGEKLFFGSGTQLSVL.